The 8 T cell receptor beta chains below all came from one sample that was sequenced in a study of blood T cell repertoires in COVID-19. Only in-frame clones appear in the TCRdb table, and some are missing; sequencing was by immunoSEQ multiplex PCR. The sample contains about 270,000 clones, more than 75% of which appear only once. Specimen: peripheral blood. The receptors were gathered from a man in his forties with active or convalescent COVID-19.

The rearrangement uses TRBV3-1 (or the pseudogene TRBV3-2) and TRBJ1-6, with no clear D. The CDR3 is made up of 13 amino acids. V was pared by 5 bases and J by 8 bases, with 10 bases between. Germline assignment: CDR1 LGHDT and CDR2 YNNKEL (reference sequence). DNA of the CDR3: TGTGCCAGCAGCGCGGCTGGTGATTCACCCCTCCACTTT. It translates to CASSAAGDSPLHF.

V is TRBV5-5 and J is TRBJ2-3, with 10 bases fitting TRBD2. The V segment lost 2 bases and the J segment 7 bases; nucleotides outside the gene matches: 10. Germline V gene lookup returns CDR1 SGHKS and CDR2 YYEKEE (reference sequence). The CDR3 contains 16 residues. CDR3 bases: TGTGCCAGCAGCTTCGCTCTAGCGGGGGCCCTTAATACGCAGTATTTT. This sequence encodes CASSFALAGALNTQYF.

This clone was recorded only once. The CDR3 DNA reads TGTGCCAGCAGCCAAACCGGACAGGGGATAGATACCAAAAACATTCAGTACTTC. It codes for CASSQTGQGIDTKNIQYF. The gene calls are TRBV16 and TRBJ2-4, with TRBD1 matching 9 bases. After removal of 2 bases from V and 2 bases from J, the junction contained 10 bases not matched to a gene. The CDR3 is 18 amino acids. CDR1 is KGHSY and CDR2 is FQNENV in the germline V gene.

This clone was counted once. V is TRBV20-1 and J is TRBJ2-5; weak D call: TRBD1 (6 bases). The CDR3 contains 13 residues. Trimming took 3 bases from V and 3 from J, leaving 11 bases between them. From germline, CDR1 is DFQATT and CDR2 SNEGSKA (reference sequence). The CDR3 loop reads CSASPQGKETQYF. The CDR3 coding sequence is TGCAGTGCTAGTCCACAGGGAAAAGAGACCCAGTACTTC.

The chain uses TRBV19 and TRBJ1-5; 7 nucleotides agree with TRBD1. The germline gives CDR1 LNHDA, CDR2 SQIVND (reference sequence). The CDR3 has 15 amino acids. Trimming cost V 5 bases and J 10 bases; bases outside gene matches: 14. As DNA, the CDR3 is TGTGCCAGTAGTGCTGACACAGGGGCCCCTTATCCCCAGCATTTT. This sequence encodes CASSADTGAPYPQHF.

The J gene is TRBJ2-5, the V gene TRBV6-5; D gene unclear. CDR1 MNHEY and CDR2 SVGAGI come from the germline V gene. Trimming cost V 2 bases and J 3 bases, with 16 bases left between them. The CDR3 sequence is 16 residues long. The CDR3 DNA reads TGTGCCAGCAGTTACATTGGAAACAGAAGAGAAGAGACCCAGTACTTC. Translating gives CASSYIGNRREETQYF.

This clone was counted once. This chain connects TRBV3-1 (or the pseudogene TRBV3-2) to TRBJ1-5, with 7 bases aligning to TRBD1. The CDR3 runs 15 residues. J was trimmed by 6 bases and V by 1 base; bases with no gene match: 6. Germline V CDR1 and CDR2: LGHDT, YNNKEL (reference sequence). The DNA for the CDR3 is TGTGCCAGCAGCCAAGCGACAGGGAGTTCTCAGCCCCAGCATTTT. It specifies CASSQATGSSQPQHF.

The rearrangement links TRBV5-5 to TRBJ2-5, with D tentatively TRBD2 (6 bases). The CDR3 runs 17 residues. From germline, CDR1 is SGHKS and CDR2 YYEKEE (reference sequence). Deletions cut 0 bases from V and 2 bases from J, with 17 bases between. Written as DNA, the CDR3 is TGTGCCAGCAGCTTGGCCGGGGCGGGGTTAGGACAAGAGACCCAGTACTTC. Translating it yields CASSLAGAGLGQETQYF.